This is a list of T cell receptor beta chains from one sample in a study of response to subunit inactivated influenza vaccine. TCRdb reprocessed the RT-PCR reads via MiXCR and lists one record per CDR3 protein. This table has about 700,000 distinct CDR3 sequences, more than 15% appearing once. The source was PBMCs from blood, collected roughly 13 days after vaccination. All receptors derive from a middle-aged man who received an inactivated influenza vaccine. Both conserved end residues are part of each CDR3. The D gene is left open where the match is weak. Rows may omit the clone size; those that give it use once, few, many or a size class.

d_call | j_call | clone_size | v_call | cdr3_aa | cdr3_nt
. | TRBJ2-5 | many | TRBV7-9 | CASSRPMKETQYF | TGTGCCAGCAGCCGACCCATGAAAGAGACCCAGTACTTC
TRBD1 | TRBJ2-3 | few | TRBV12-3/TRBV12-4 | CASSHDRVTDTQYF | TGTGCCAGCAGTCACGACAGGGTTACAGATACGCAGTATTTT
TRBD2 | TRBJ2-3 | . | TRBV15 | CATGVLAGGPNTQYF | TGTGCCACCGGTGTACTAGCGGGGGGCCCGAATACGCAGTATTTT
. | TRBJ1-2 | . | TRBV4-3 | CASSRNWVAANYGYTF | TGCGCCAGCAGCCGAAATTGGGTTGCCGCTAACTATGGCTACACCTTC
. | TRBJ2-3 | few | TRBV20-1 | CSARDPQTDTQYF | TGCAGTGCTAGAGATCCCCAGACAGATACGCAGTATTTT
TRBD1 | TRBJ2-5 | . | TRBV9 | CASSVGQGRQTQYF | TGTGCCAGCAGCGTAGGACAGGGGAGGCAGACCCAGTACTTC
. | TRBJ1-4 | few | TRBV4-2 | CASSQDEQFKGTEKLFF | TGTGCCAGCAGCCAAGATGAGCAATTTAAGGGAACTGAAAAACTGTTTTTT
. | TRBJ1-2 | . | TRBV19 | CASSIQGTANYGYTF | TGTGCCAGTAGTATCCAGGGGACTGCTAACTATGGCTACACCTTC
. | TRBJ2-3 | . | TRBV24-1 | CATSGGTRSTDTQYF | TGTGCCACCAGTGGAGGGACCCGAAGCACAGATACGCAGTATTTT
. | TRBJ2-2 | . | TRBV12-3/TRBV12-4 | CASSSTRRNSGELFF | TGTGCCAGCAGTTCGACCAGACGGAACTCCGGGGAGCTGTTTTTT
TRBD2 | TRBJ2-5 | . | TRBV29-1 | CSVARESETQYF | TGCAGCGTTGCGCGGGAGTCGGAGACCCAGTACTTC
TRBD1 | TRBJ2-5 | few | TRBV12-3/TRBV12-4 | CASSFLGQGETQYF | TGTGCCAGCAGTTTTTTAGGACAGGGGGAGACCCAGTACTTC
. | TRBJ2-3 | . | TRBV5-1 | CASSMDSTDTQYF | TGCGCCAGCAGCATGGACAGCACAGATACGCAGTATTTT
TRBD2 | TRBJ2-1 | . | TRBV27 | CASRMFFGTSGRNEQFF | TGTGCCAGCAGAATGTTCTTCGGGACTAGCGGGAGGAATGAGCAGTTCTTC
. | TRBJ2-1 | . | TRBV10-3 | CAISDGPLAYNEQFF | TGTGCCATCAGTGACGGGCCGCTGGCCTACAATGAGCAGTTCTTC
. | TRBJ1-1 | . | TRBV6-2/TRBV6-3 | CASVKARGYTEAFF | TGTGCCAGCGTTAAAGCAAGGGGGTACACTGAAGCTTTCTTT
TRBD1 | TRBJ2-7 | few | TRBV28 | CASSTTRQGFSYEQYF | TGTGCCAGCAGCACGACCCGACAGGGATTCTCCTACGAGCAGTACTTC
. | TRBJ2-7 | . | TRBV20-1 | CSALLPGRQYEQYF | TGCAGTGCTCTACTCCCGGGACGGCAATACGAGCAGTACTTC
. | TRBJ2-1 | few | TRBV5-6 | CASSSPAGFSYNEQFF | TGTGCCAGCAGCTCCCCGGCGGGATTCTCCTACAATGAGCAGTTCTTC
. | TRBJ1-6 | . | TRBV20-1 | CSAIFPPGSYNSPLHF | TGCAGTGCAATCTTCCCGCCCGGGTCCTATAATTCACCCCTCCACTTT
TRBD1 | TRBJ2-7 | few | TRBV10-3 | CAISDRENSYEQYF | TGTGCTATCAGTGACAGGGAAAACTCCTACGAGCAGTACTTC
TRBD1 | TRBJ2-3 | . | TRBV15 | CATSSRQGLTDTQYF | TGTGCCACCAGCAGCCGACAGGGTCTAACAGATACGCAGTATTTT
. | TRBJ1-2 | few | TRBV6-1 | CASSERGRRGYGYTF | TGTGCCAGCAGTGAAAGAGGACGTAGAGGCTATGGCTACACCTTC
. | TRBJ1-4 | . | TRBV5-5 | CASRRTPVENEKLFF | TGTGCCAGCAGAAGGACCCCTGTGGAGAATGAAAAACTGTTTTTT
. | TRBJ2-7 | few | TRBV6-6 | CASSLQWGNEQYF | TGTGCCAGCAGTCTCCAGTGGGGCAACGAGCAGTACTTC
. | TRBJ2-3 | few | TRBV25-1 | CASSEQATTTDTQYF | TGTGCCAGCAGTGAGCAGGCGACGACCACAGATACGCAGTATTTT
. | TRBJ2-1 | . | TRBV5-1 | CASSPVGTEYEQFF | TGCGCCAGCAGCCCGGTGGGGACGGAATATGAGCAGTTCTTC
. | TRBJ1-3 | . | TRBV20-1 | CSAQSSGNTIYF | TGCAGTGCACAGAGCTCTGGAAACACCATATATTTT
TRBD2 | TRBJ2-1 | once | TRBV30 | CAWVKRGAAPHLFYNEQFF | TGTGCCTGGGTAAAGCGGGGGGCCGCTCCCCACCTTTTCTACAATGAGCAGTTCTTC
. | TRBJ2-5 | many | TRBV29-1 | CSVEDSSGGMAQYF | TGCAGCGTTGAAGATAGCTCCGGGGGAATGGCACAGTACTTC
. | TRBJ2-2 | many | TRBV5-1 | CASSLAGVGANTGELFF | TGCGCCAGCAGCTTGGCCGGCGTCGGAGCGAACACCGGGGAGCTGTTTTTT
TRBD1 | TRBJ2-1 | few | TRBV20-1 | CSPTYGQGIAEQFF | TGCAGTCCGACCTACGGACAGGGCATAGCTGAGCAGTTCTTC